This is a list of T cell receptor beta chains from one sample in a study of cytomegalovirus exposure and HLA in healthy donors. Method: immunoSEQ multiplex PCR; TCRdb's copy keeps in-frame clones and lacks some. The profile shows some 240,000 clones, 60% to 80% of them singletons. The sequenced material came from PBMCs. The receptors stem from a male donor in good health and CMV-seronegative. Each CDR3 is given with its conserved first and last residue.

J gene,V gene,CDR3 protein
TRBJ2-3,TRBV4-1,CASSQARFSTDTQYF
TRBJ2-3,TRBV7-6,CASSSDRGPTDTQYF
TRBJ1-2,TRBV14,CASSQQDRVNGYTF
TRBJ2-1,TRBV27,CASSRGGGAYNEQFF
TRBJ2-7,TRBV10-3,CAIGTTTYEQYF
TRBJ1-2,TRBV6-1,CASRTGQGLNYGYTF
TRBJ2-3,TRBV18,CASSPRLVPDTQYF
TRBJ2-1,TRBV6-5,CASSSELTLLAKEQFF
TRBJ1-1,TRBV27,CASSLSGVTEAFF
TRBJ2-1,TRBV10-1,CASSEWSGLGRNEQFF
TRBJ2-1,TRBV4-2,CASSQVGLAGSYNEQFF
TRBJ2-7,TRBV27,CASSLSRGSGRGGAYEQYF
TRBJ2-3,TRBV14,CASSHLGQGQNTQYF
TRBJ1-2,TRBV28,CASTGQRSYGYTF
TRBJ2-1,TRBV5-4,CASSPRRRLEQFF
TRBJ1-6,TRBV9,CASSVAERGNSPLHF
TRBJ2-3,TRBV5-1,CASRLQTGGTDTQYF
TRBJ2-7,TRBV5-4,CASSLGVGLAGAYEQYF
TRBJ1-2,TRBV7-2,CASSSTLWTGHNYGYTF
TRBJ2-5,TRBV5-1,CASSLTGGQETQYF
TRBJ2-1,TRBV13,CASSLGPGVGNEQFF
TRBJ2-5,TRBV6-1,CASRAGTGQWPQYF
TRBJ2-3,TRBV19,CASSIGLAGGPDTQYF
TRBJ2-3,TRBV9,CASSVGTRTDTQYF
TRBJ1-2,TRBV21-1,CASSKGLYRGLGGYYYGYTF
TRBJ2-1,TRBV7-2,CASSLARDEQFF
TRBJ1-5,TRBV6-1,CASSALDRGVRPQHF
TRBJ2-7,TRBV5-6,CASSFGQGSDEQYF
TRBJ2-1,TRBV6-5,CASSYDRSSYNEQFF
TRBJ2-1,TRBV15,CATSRETPVTSGQSGKYNEQFF
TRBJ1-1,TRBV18,CASSRGQGAPLGAFF
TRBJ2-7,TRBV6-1,CASTSTTSYEQYF
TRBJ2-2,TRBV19,CASSKRLGAGELFF
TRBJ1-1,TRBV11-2,CASSVTGYTEAFF
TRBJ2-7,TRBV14,CASRYQDRAVYEQYF
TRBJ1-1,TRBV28,CAGSRQDINTEAFF
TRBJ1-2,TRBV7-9,CSSSPNGGRNGYTF
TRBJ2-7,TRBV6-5,CASMGLAFYEQYF